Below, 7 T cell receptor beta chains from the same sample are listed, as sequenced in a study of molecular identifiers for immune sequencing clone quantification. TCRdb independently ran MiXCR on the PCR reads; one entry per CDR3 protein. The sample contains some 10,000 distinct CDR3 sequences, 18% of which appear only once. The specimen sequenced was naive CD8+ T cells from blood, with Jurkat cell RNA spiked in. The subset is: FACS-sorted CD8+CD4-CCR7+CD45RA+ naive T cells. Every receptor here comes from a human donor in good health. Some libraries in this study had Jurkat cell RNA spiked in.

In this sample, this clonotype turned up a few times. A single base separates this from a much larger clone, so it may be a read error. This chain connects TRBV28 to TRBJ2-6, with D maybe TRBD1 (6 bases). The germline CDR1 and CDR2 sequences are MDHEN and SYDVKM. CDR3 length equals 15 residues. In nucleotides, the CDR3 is TGTGCCGGCAGTTTCAGGGGAGCTGGGGCCAACGTCCTGACTTTC. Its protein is CAGSFRGAGANVLTF.

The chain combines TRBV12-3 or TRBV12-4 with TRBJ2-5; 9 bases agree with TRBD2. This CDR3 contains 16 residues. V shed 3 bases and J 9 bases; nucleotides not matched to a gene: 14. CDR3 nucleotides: TGTGCCAGCAGTTTTCCGGGGCGGGGGGGCAACGGGGCCCAGTACTTC. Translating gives CASSFPGRGGNGAQYF.

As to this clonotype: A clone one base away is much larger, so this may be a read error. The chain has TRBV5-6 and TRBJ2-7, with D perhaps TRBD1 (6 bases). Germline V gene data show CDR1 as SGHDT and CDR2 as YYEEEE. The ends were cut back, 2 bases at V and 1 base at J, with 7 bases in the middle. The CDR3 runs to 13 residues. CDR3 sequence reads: CASSFGQSYEQYF. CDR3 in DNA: TGTGCCAGCAGCTTCGGACAGTCCTACGAGCAGTACTTC.

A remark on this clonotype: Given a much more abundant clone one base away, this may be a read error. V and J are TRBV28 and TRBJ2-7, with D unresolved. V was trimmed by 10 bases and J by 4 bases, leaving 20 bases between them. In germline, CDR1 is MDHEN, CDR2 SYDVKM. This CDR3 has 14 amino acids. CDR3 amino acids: CATALVANSYEQYF. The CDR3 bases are TGTGCCACCGCCCTAGTGGCTAACTCTTACGAGCAGTACTTC.

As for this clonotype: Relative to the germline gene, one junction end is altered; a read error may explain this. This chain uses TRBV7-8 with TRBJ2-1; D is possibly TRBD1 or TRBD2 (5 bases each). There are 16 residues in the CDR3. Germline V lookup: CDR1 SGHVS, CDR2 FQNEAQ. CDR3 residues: CASSSLGPGSYNEQFF. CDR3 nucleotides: TGTGCCAGCAGCTCGCTGGGACCAGGCTCCTACAATGAGCAGTTTTTC.

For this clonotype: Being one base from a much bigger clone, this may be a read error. CDR3 residues: CASSQANERYF. DNA of the CDR3: TGTGCCAGCAGCCAAGCTAACGAGCGGTACTTC. The chain employs TRBV14 and TRBJ2-7; D uncertain. The CDR3 is 11 amino acids. The germline gives CDR1 SGHDN, CDR2 FVKESK.

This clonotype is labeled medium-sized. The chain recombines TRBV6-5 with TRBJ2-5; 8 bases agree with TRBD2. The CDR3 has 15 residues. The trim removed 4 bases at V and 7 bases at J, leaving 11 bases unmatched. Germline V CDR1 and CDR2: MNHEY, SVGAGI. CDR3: CASSLLREGQGTQYF. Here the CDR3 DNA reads TGTGCCAGCAGTTTGCTCCGGGAGGGCCAGGGGACCCAGTACTTC.